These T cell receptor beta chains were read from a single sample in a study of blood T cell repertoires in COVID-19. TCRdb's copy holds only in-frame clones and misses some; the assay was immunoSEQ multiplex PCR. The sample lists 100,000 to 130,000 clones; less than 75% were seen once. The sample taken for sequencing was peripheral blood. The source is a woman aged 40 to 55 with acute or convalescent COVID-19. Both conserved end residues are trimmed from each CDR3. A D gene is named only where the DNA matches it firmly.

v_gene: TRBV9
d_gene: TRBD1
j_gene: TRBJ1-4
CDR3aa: ASSPGQGVTNEKLF

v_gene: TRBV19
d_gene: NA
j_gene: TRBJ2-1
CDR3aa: ASSNGGLRSYNEQF

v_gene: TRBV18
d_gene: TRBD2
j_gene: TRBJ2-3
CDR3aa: ASSPPIAGSSTDTQY

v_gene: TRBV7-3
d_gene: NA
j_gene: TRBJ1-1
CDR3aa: ASSLLGGITEAF

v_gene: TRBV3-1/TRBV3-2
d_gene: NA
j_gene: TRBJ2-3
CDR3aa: ASSQYQGRADTQY

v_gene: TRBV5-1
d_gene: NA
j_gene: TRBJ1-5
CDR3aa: ASSLTGGSNQPQH

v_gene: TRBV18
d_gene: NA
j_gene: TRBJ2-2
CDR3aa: ASSPLKSPAGTGELF

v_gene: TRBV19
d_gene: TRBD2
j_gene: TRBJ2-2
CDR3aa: ASSTSGATGELF

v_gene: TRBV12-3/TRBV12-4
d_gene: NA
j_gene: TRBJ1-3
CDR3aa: ASNTRGGRIY

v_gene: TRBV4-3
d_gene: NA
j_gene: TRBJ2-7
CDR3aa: ASSPTTGTYEQY

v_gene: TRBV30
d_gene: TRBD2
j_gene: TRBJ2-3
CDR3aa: AWSMGGGGYTQY

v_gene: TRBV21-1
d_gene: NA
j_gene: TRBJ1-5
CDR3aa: ASSARQGFYSNQPQH

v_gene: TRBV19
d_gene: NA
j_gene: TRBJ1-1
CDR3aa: ASSTTRTVNTEAF

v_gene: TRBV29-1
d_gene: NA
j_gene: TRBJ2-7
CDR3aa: SVGGYSYEQY

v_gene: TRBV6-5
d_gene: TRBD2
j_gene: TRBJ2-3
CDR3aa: ASSYSYPGGADTQY

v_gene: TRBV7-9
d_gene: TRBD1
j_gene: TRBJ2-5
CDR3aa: ASSRGQAYQETQY

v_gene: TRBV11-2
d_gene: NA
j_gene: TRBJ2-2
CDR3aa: ASSSQRATGELF

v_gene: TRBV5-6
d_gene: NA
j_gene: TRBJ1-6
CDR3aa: ASSLVHRDNSPLH

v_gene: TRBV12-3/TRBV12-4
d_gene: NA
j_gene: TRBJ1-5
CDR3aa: ASSLAGNQPQH

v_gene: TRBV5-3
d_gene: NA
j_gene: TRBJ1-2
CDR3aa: ARSFRHREDSGYT

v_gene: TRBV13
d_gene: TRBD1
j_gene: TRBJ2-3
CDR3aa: ASSSRTGPPDTQY

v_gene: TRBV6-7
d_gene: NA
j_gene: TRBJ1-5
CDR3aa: ASSYEGDHQPQH

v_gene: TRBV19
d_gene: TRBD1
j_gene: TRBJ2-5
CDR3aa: ASSKGAWETQY

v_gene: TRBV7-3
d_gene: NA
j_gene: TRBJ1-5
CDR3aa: ASSLRGRILDSNQPQH